This entry lists 27 T cell receptor beta chains sequenced from one sample in a study of PD-L1 blockade in urothelial cancer. Libraries were prepared by immunoSEQ multiplex PCR; TCRdb keeps only in-frame clonotypes and omits some of them. The profile covers under 70,000 clones, with 85% appearing a single time and around a sixth taken by the ten largest. As to time point: pretreatment peripheral blood. The sequences come from PBMCs, collected around atezolizumab (anti-PD-L1) treatment. The receptors come from a man aged 70-80 years with urothelial cancer.

This sequence joins TRBV11-2 and TRBJ2-5; TRBD1 matches at 8 bases. V trimming: 0 bases; J trimming: 4 bases; junction bases outside the gene matches: 13. The CDR3 has 18 residues. CDR1 SGHAT and CDR2 FQNNGV come from the germline V gene. Here the CDR3 DNA reads TGTGCCAGCAGCTTAGATGGGCAGGGGGCGAGACAATCAGAGACCCAGTACTTC. It specifies CASSLDGQGARQSETQYF.

This clone showed up just once. The rearrangement joins TRBV5-1 to TRBJ2-5; a weak D match, TRBD1 (5 bases). Trimming stripped 0 bases from V and 5 bases from J, with 14 bases between. CDR1 SGHRS and CDR2 YFSETQ come from the germline V gene. The CDR3 runs to 15 residues. The CDR3 region is CASSLEGSVGETQYF. The DNA for the CDR3 is TGCGCCAGCAGCTTGGAGGGGTCGGTTGGGGAGACCCAGTACTTC.

The rearrangement links TRBV9 to TRBJ2-1; 9 bases align to TRBD2. The length of the CDR3 is 16 residues. The J segment lost 3 bases and the V segment lost 0 bases, leaving 4 bases of the junction unmatched. Germline values: CDR1 SGDLS, CDR2 YYNGEE. Written as DNA, the CDR3 is TGTGCCAGCAGCGTAGGGGGACTAGCACTCTACAATGAGCAGTTCTTC. This encodes CASSVGGLALYNEQFF.

This clone was observed a single time. V gene TRBV5-5 combines with J gene TRBJ2-1, with 13 bases identical to TRBD2. The germline V gene encodes CDR1 SGHKS and CDR2 YYEKEE (reference sequence). The J segment lost 9 bases and the V segment lost 0 bases, leaving 0 bases of the junction unmatched. The CDR3 runs 14 residues. The CDR3 region has the DNA TGTGCCAGCAGCTTGGGGACTAGCGGGAGTGAGCAGTTCTTC. Encoded protein: CASSLGTSGSEQFF.

The genes are TRBV2 and TRBJ1-1; possible D gene TRBD1, 5 bases. The V gene lost 6 bases and the J gene lost 4 bases, with 15 bases spanning the gap. This CDR3 spans 14 amino acids. The V gene's germline CDR1 is SNHLY and CDR2 FYNNEI. CDR3 sequence reads: CASSQGSVGTEAFF. In DNA form, the CDR3 reads TGTGCCAGCAGCCAGGGCTCGGTTGGCACTGAAGCTTTCTTT.

The chain links TRBV5-5 to TRBJ1-1, with D possibly TRBD1 on 6 matching bases. V lost 0 bases and J 5 bases, leaving 11 bases between the germline ends. The CDR3 is made up of 14 amino acids. Germline assignment: CDR1 SGHKS and CDR2 YYEKEE (reference sequence). CDR3 in DNA: TGTGCCAGCAGCTTGGTGGGGAGGGGGACTGAAGCTTTCTTT. Translated, it gives CASSLVGRGTEAFF.

This clone was seen just once. This rearrangement joins TRBV10-3 to TRBJ1-5; D is possibly TRBD1 (5 bases). The CDR3 runs to 15 residues. Trimming stripped 10 bases from V and 0 bases from J, with 16 bases between. CDR1 is ENHRY, CDR2 SYGVKD, per germline. The CDR3 sequence: CATVGGSGSNQPQHF. The CDR3 bases are TGTGCCACGGTTGGGGGGTCAGGTAGCAATCAGCCCCAGCATTTT.

The chain links TRBV2 to TRBJ1-5; 7 bases align to TRBD1. The CDR3 length is 14 residues. CDR1 is SNHLY, CDR2 FYNNEI, per germline. Trimming took 5 bases from V and 2 from J; bases not matched to a gene: 3. This chain's CDR3 is CASSYGQGNQPQHF. The CDR3 DNA reads as TGTGCCAGCAGTTACGGACAGGGCAATCAGCCCCAGCATTTT. The variable domain in full, completed from reference TRBV2 and TRBJ1-5, reads EPEVTQTPSHQVTQMGQEVILRCVPISNHLYFYWYRQILGQKVEFLVSFYNNEISEKSEIFDDQFSVERPDGSNFTLKIRSTKLEDSAMYFCASSYGQGNQPQHFGDGTRLSIL.

V gene TRBV28 combines with J gene TRBJ2-4; possible D gene TRBD1, 6 bases. Looked up from germline, CDR1 is MDHEN and CDR2 is SYDVKM. The V end lost 1 base, the J end lost 0 bases, and 13 bases lay between the germline ends. There are 17 residues in the CDR3. The CDR3 loop is CASSLSRVGGAKNIQYF. CDR3 bases: TGTGCCAGCAGTTTATCCCGAGTAGGGGGAGCCAAAAACATTCAGTACTTC.

The genes are TRBV6-1 and TRBJ1-1; TRBD1 matches 8 bases. Per the germline V gene, CDR1 is MNHNS and CDR2 is SASEGT. The J segment lost 8 bases and the V segment lost 2 bases, leaving 7 bases of the junction unmatched. CDR3 length equals 14 residues. The CDR3 loop reads CASSESITGGEAFF. In DNA, the CDR3 is TGTGCCAGCAGTGAATCTATCACAGGGGGGGAAGCTTTCTTT.

Concerning this clone: The identical CDR3 is also encoded by other nucleotide sequences in the sample. The V gene is TRBV7-9, the J gene TRBJ1-4; D unresolved. V gave up 4 bases and J gave up 5 bases, with 5 bases separating them. The CDR3 contains 12 residues. Germline CDR1 reads SEHNR; CDR2 reads FQNEAQ (reference sequence). The CDR3 loop is CASSSSNEKLFF. In nucleotides, the CDR3 is TGTGCCAGCAGCTCGTCCAATGAAAAACTGTTTTTT. The full variable domain, its missing parts supplied by reference TRBV7-9 and TRBJ1-4, is DTGVSQNPRHKITKRGQNVTFRCDPISEHNRLYWYRQTLGQGPEFLTYFQNEAQLEKSRLLSDRFSAERPKGSFSTLEIQRTEQGDSAMYLCASSSSNEKLFFGSGTQLSVL.

The rearrangement uses TRBV30 and TRBJ2-1, with 9 nucleotides matching TRBD2. V dropped 1 base and J dropped 11; count of bases not matched to a gene: 9. The V gene's germline CDR1 is GTSNPN and CDR2 SVGIG (reference sequence). CDR3 length equals 14 residues. The CDR3 DNA is TGTGCCTGGAGTGCAATAGCGGGAGAGACGAAGCAGTTCTTC. It is translated as CAWSAIAGETKQFF.

The rearrangement joins TRBV27 to TRBJ1-1; the match to TRBD1 covers 7 bases. V shed 4 bases and J 0 bases; nucleotides not matched to a gene: 2. The CDR3 is 14 amino acids. The germline gives CDR1 MNHEY, CDR2 SMNVEV (reference sequence). The CDR3 spells CASSSGTVNTEAFF. In nucleotides, the CDR3 is TGTGCCAGCAGTTCGGGGACAGTGAACACTGAAGCTTTCTTT.

This rearrangement joins TRBV6-1 to TRBJ2-7, with 10 bases lining up with TRBD1. The V gene end was trimmed by 6 bases and the J gene end by 6 bases; junction bases not matched to a gene: 5. The CDR3 covers 13 residues. The germline V gene has CDR1 MNHNS and CDR2 SASEGT. CDR3 coding DNA: TGTGCCAGCAGGGAGACAGGGGGCCGCGAGCAGTACTTC. Its protein is CASRETGGREQYF.

The chain joins TRBV21-1 to TRBJ2-1; TRBD1, the table's D call, was not compared with the DNA. TRBV21-1 is a pseudogene segment. The CDR3 sequence is 16 residues long. CDR3 residues: CASSKARGQGRNEQFF. The CDR3 nucleotides read TGTGCCAGCAGCAAAGCGCGGGGACAGGGACGCAATGAGCAGTTCTTC.

The chain has TRBV6-1 and TRBJ2-1; possibly TRBD2 for D (6 bases). CDR3 length: 15 amino acids. The germline CDR1 and CDR2 sequences are MNHNS and SASEGT. Trimming removed 7 bases from V and 4 bases from J, with 17 bases in between. CDR3 region: CASTERAMVYNEQFF. The CDR3 DNA is TGTGCCAGCACTGAGCGGGCCATGGTATACAATGAGCAGTTCTTC.

The J gene is TRBJ2-3, the V gene TRBV6-5; TRBD1 agrees at 9 bases. This CDR3 is 14 amino acids long. The J segment lost 1 base and the V segment lost 6 bases, leaving 2 bases of the junction unmatched. CDR1 and CDR2 (germline): MNHEY, SVGAGI. The CDR3 DNA reads as TGTGCCAGCAGACGGACAGGGGGCACAGATACGCAGTATTTT. Translating it yields CASRRTGGTDTQYF.

This chain joins TRBV5-1 and TRBJ2-4; a weak D match, TRBD1 (8 bases). V lost 3 bases to trimming and J lost 5 bases, with 15 bases between them. The V gene's germline CDR1 is SGHRS and CDR2 YFSETQ. The CDR3 is 15 amino acids. Here the CDR3 reads CASSSRTGRENIQYF. The CDR3 coding sequence is TGCGCCAGCAGCTCCAGGACAGGGAGGGAAAACATTCAGTACTTC.

This chain uses TRBV7-6 with TRBJ2-1; D ambiguous. The CDR3 totals 15 residues. CDR1 SGHVS and CDR2 FNYEAQ come from the germline V gene. V gave up 1 base and J gave up 4 bases, with 11 bases separating them. The CDR3 region is CASSLEAAEYNEQFF. The CDR3 DNA sequence: TGTGCCAGCAGCTTAGAGGCGGCAGAGTACAATGAGCAGTTCTTC.

The chain joins TRBV29-1 to TRBJ2-3, with TRBD1 as a possible D gene (5 bases). Trimming stripped 3 bases from V and 14 bases from J, with 15 bases between. This CDR3 contains 11 residues. Per germline, CDR1 SQVTM and CDR2 ANQGSEA. The CDR3 nucleotides are TGCAGCGTTGAGGATATGGGGCTACGGTATTTT. It yields the protein CSVEDMGLRYF.

The chain carries TRBV28 and TRBJ2-7; D call uncertain. Per germline, CDR1 MDHEN and CDR2 SYDVKM. Trimming cost V 7 bases and J 2 bases, with 18 bases left between them. The length of the CDR3 is 15 residues. The CDR3 region has the DNA TGTGCCAGCACCCTTACGACGGAGCAAACCTACGAGCAGTACTTC. Translated: CASTLTTEQTYEQYF.

This clone appeared a few times. This rearrangement joins TRBV5-6 to TRBJ2-3; D uncertain. The ends were cut back, 2 bases at V and 3 bases at J, with 10 bases in the middle. Germline V gene sequence: CDR1 SGHDT, CDR2 YYEEEE. The CDR3 totals 14 residues. Here the CDR3 reads CASSFLDSTDTQYF. CDR3 coding DNA: TGTGCCAGCAGCTTCCTAGACTCGACAGATACGCAGTATTTT. Full variable domain (missing parts from reference TRBV5-6 and TRBJ2-3): DAGVTQSPTHLIKTRGQQVTLRCSPKSGHDTVSWYQQALGQGPQFIFQYYEEEERQRGNFPDRFSGHQFPNYSSELNVNALLLGDSALYLCASSFLDSTDTQYFGPGTRLTVL.

This clone was observed a single time. CDR3 amino acids: CASSQGDTGIPGELFF. The CDR3 DNA is TGTGCCAGCAGCCAAGGGGACACAGGGATTCCCGGGGAGCTGTTTTTT. The chain uses TRBV4-2 and TRBJ2-2; TRBD1 is a possible D gene (6 bases). The CDR3 has 16 amino acids. Germline V gene data show CDR1 as LGHNA and CDR2 as YNFKEQ. V shed 1 base and J shed 6 bases, with 15 bases lying between them.

This rearrangement joins TRBV18 to TRBJ2-7, with TRBD2 matching over 8 bases. Trimming removed 3 bases from V and 4 bases from J; junction bases left unmatched: 5. CDR3 length: 14 residues. CDR1 is KGHSH, CDR2 LQKENI, per germline. DNA of the CDR3: TGTGCCAGCTCACCCGCCGGGACTAGTTACGAGCAGTACTTC. Its protein is CASSPAGTSYEQYF.

The J gene is TRBJ2-1, the V gene TRBV10-3, with 7 bases fitting TRBD2. The J segment lost 3 bases and the V segment lost 8 bases, leaving 4 bases of the junction unmatched. The CDR3 spans 13 residues. Germline V lookup: CDR1 ENHRY, CDR2 SYGVKD. This CDR3 reads CAIGSSGYNEQFF. In DNA, the CDR3 is TGTGCCATCGGGTCTAGCGGCTACAATGAGCAGTTCTTC.

This chain connects TRBV19 to TRBJ2-1, with TRBD2 matching 9 bases. The CDR3 is 16 residues long. CDR1 is LNHDA and CDR2 is SQIVND in the germline V gene (reference sequence). V lost 4 bases and J lost 4; bases outside the gene matches: 8. The CDR3 DNA is TGTGCCAGTAGTAGAGGCGGGAGGGGTAAATACAATGAGCAGTTCTTC. Translated, it gives CASSRGGRGKYNEQFF.

The chain couples TRBV21-1 to TRBJ2-7; the table calls TRBD2, which could not be checked here. TRBV21-1 is a listed pseudogene. This CDR3 has 15 residues. In nucleotides, the CDR3 is TGTGCCAGCAGCAAATTAAGACTAGCGGGAGCCGAGCAGTACTTC. The encoded protein is CASSKLRLAGAEQYF.